A single sample gave rise to the 26 T cell receptor beta chains below, sequenced in a study of OX40 agonist ivuxolimab in advanced cancers. Library preparation employed the immunoSEQ multiplex PCR assay. This immuneACCESS table, as held by TCRdb, lists in-frame sequences with V and J called but not all clones. Of the missing ones, under half trace to an unresolved V gene in checked studies; the others have no known cause. This sample gives about 67,000 clones in total; around 86% of them show up just once. About 3.9% of the sample belongs to the ten largest clones. Here the sequenced sample was CD4+ or CD8+ T cells sorted from blood, taken in a trial of the OX40 agonist ivuxolimab. The source is an adult with an advanced solid tumor such as melanoma, head and neck, liver or kidney cancer.

This chain joins TRBV15 and TRBJ2-5, with D possibly being TRBD2 (5 bases). Germline V gene lookup returns CDR1 LNHNV and CDR2 YYDKDF (reference sequence). V was cut by 8 bases and J by 10 bases, with 23 bases left in between. The CDR3 has 14 residues. In DNA form, the CDR3 reads TGTGCCACCCTACAAGCTGGCCGATTCGGGGACCAGTACTTC. Amino acids: CATLQAGRFGDQYF.

The chain carries TRBV4-3 and TRBJ2-1; unclear D gene. This CDR3 comprises 16 residues. V was shortened by 0 bases and J by 5 bases, with 14 bases between the two germline ends. CDR1 and CDR2 (germline): LGHNA, YSLEER. DNA for the CDR3: TGCGCCAGCAGCCAAGATCTGGCGTCAGATAACAATGAGCAGTTCTTC. Translated: CASSQDLASDNNEQFF.

V and J are TRBV7-4 and TRBJ2-5; D could derive from TRBD1 or TRBD2 (6 bases each). V was trimmed by 1 base and J by 2 bases, leaving 17 bases between them. CDR3 size: 17 residues. Germline V gene data show CDR1 as SGHVT and CDR2 as SQSDAQ. CDR3 DNA: TGTGCCAGCAGCTTAGTGGGGGCTAGCGAACGACAAGAGACCCAGTACTTC. Amino acid sequence: CASSLVGASERQETQYF.

The genes are TRBV6-6 and TRBJ2-3, with D perhaps matching TRBD1 (5 bases). V lost 0 bases and J lost 2, with 6 bases in between. Germline V gene data show CDR1 as MNHNY and CDR2 as SVGAGI (reference sequence). This CDR3 spans 14 amino acids. In nucleotides, the CDR3 is TGTGCCAGCAGTTACTCGACAGCCACAGATACGCAGTATTTT. Translated: CASSYSTATDTQYF.

The chain has TRBV7-6 and TRBJ2-5; D call uncertain. V was pared by 0 bases and J by 1 base, with 6 bases between. This CDR3 has 14 residues. Germline loops: CDR1 SGHVS, CDR2 FNYEAQ. The chain's CDR3 is CASSLAGIQETQYF. The CDR3 DNA reads TGTGCCAGCAGCTTAGCAGGGATCCAAGAGACCCAGTACTTC.

The chain employs TRBV6-4 and TRBJ2-7, with TRBD1 matching over 9 bases. Germline V CDR1 and CDR2: MRHNA, SNTAGT. V shed 3 bases, J shed 0 bases, and the junction held 0 bases outside the gene matches. There are 14 residues in the CDR3. The CDR3 loop is CASSEDRGSYEQYF. In DNA, the CDR3 is TGTGCCAGCAGTGAGGACAGGGGCTCCTACGAGCAGTACTTC.

V and J are TRBV4-2 and TRBJ2-3; 7 bases are shared with TRBD2. The CDR3 is 17 amino acids. Germline V gene data show CDR1 as LGHNA and CDR2 as YNFKEQ. J was trimmed by 6 bases and V by 0 bases; bases with no gene match: 12. The CDR3 DNA reads TGTGCCAGCAGCCAAGATCTCGAGGGAGGGCCAGGTGATACGCAGTATTTT. Translation gives CASSQDLEGGPGDTQYF.

The table lists this clone with a count of one. This chain uses TRBV4-3 with TRBJ1-4; D call uncertain. CDR3 size: 15 residues. CDR1 is LGHNA, CDR2 YSLEER, per germline. The V end was cut by 4 bases, the J end by 5 bases, with 14 bases between. This CDR3 reads CASSREWVGNEKLFF. DNA of the CDR3: TGCGCCAGCAGCCGAGAATGGGTGGGGAATGAAAAACTGTTTTTT.

V usage is TRBV30 and J usage is TRBJ2-1; D perhaps matches TRBD1 (6 bases). V gave up 8 bases and J gave up 2 bases, with 13 bases separating them. This CDR3 is 13 amino acids long. CDR1 is GTSNPN, CDR2 SVGIG, per germline (reference sequence). The CDR3 protein is CALDRPTYNEQFF. For the CDR3, the DNA is TGTGCCCTCGACAGGCCTACCTACAATGAGCAGTTCTTC.

V and J are TRBV29-1 and TRBJ2-5; D might be TRBD2 (5 bases). This CDR3 contains 13 residues. The ends were cut back, 4 bases at V and 5 bases at J, with 14 bases in the middle. The V gene's germline CDR1 is SQVTM and CDR2 ANQGSEA. CDR3 in amino acids: CSVAAGIWETQYF. The CDR3 DNA sequence: TGCAGCGTTGCTGCCGGGATCTGGGAGACCCAGTACTTC. The whole variable domain, remainder taken from reference TRBV29-1 and TRBJ2-5, is SAVISQKPSRDICQRGTSLTIQCQVDSQVTMMFWYRQQPGQSLTLIATANQGSEATYESGFVIDKFPISRPNLTFSTLTVSNMSPEDSSIYLCSVAAGIWETQYFGPGTRLLVL.

V usage is TRBV5-1 and J usage is TRBJ2-7; 7 bases agree with TRBD1. Losses at the gene ends were 4 bases for V and 5 bases for J; bases not matched to a gene: 9. Per germline, CDR1 SGHRS and CDR2 YFSETQ. CDR3 size: 14 residues. The CDR3 DNA is TGCGCCAGCAGCCTGGGACAGTTACCCGACGAGCAGTACTTC. Translating gives CASSLGQLPDEQYF.

This clone was recorded only once. The chain couples TRBV27 to TRBJ2-1; weak D call: TRBD1 (6 bases). Trimming cost V 6 bases and J 0 bases, with 15 bases left between them. The CDR3 spans 16 residues. CDR1 and CDR2 from the germline V gene are MNHEY and SMNVEV (reference sequence). CDR3 sequence: CASSSGGLSSYNEQFF. CDR3 in DNA: TGTGCCAGCAGCTCTGGGGGCCTGAGCTCCTACAATGAGCAGTTCTTC.

This clone was picked up one time. The chain links TRBV28 to TRBJ1-6; no clear D. Germline CDR1 reads MDHEN; CDR2 reads SYDVKM. V gave up 2 bases and J gave up 5 bases, with 10 bases separating them. The CDR3 loop spans 15 amino acids. The CDR3, as DNA: TGTGCCAGCAGTTTACCGAGCGGCAATAATTCACCCCTCCACTTT. It codes for CASSLPSGNNSPLHF.

The rearrangement uses TRBV5-1 and TRBJ2-2; TRBD2 might be the D (6 bases). Germline V gene data show CDR1 as SGHRS and CDR2 as YFSETQ. The CDR3 runs 15 residues. V was trimmed by 4 bases and J by 8 bases, leaving 18 bases between them. For the CDR3, the DNA is TGCGCCAGCAGCCTGCCCGGGAGCGAGACAGGGGAGCTGTTTTTT. This translates into CASSLPGSETGELFF.

The V call is TRBV2, the J call TRBJ1-5; 9 bases fit TRBD1. Germline CDR1 and CDR2: SNHLY and FYNNEI. The CDR3 runs 15 residues. V lost 7 bases and J lost 7; bases outside the gene matches: 11. The CDR3 DNA is TGTGCCAGCAAGGGGTCGGGACAGGGCCGCCAGCCCCAGCATTTT. Residues: CASKGSGQGRQPQHF. Full variable domain (missing parts from reference TRBV2 and TRBJ1-5): EPEVTQTPSHQVTQMGQEVILRCVPISNHLYFYWYRQILGQKVEFLVSFYNNEISEKSEIFDDQFSVERPDGSNFTLKIRSTKLEDSAMYFCASKGSGQGRQPQHFGDGTRLSIL.

The genes are TRBV15 and TRBJ2-4; D perhaps matches TRBD1 (5 bases). Germline V gene lookup returns CDR1 LNHNV and CDR2 YYDKDF (reference sequence). The CDR3 is 20 amino acids. V lost 0 bases, J lost 0 bases, and 21 bases lay in between. The CDR3 sequence: CATSRDQGSLITRAKNIQYF. CDR3 coding DNA: TGTGCCACCAGCAGAGATCAGGGTAGCCTTATTACCCGAGCCAAAAACATTCAGTACTTC.

The J gene is TRBJ1-2, the V gene TRBV30; D gene ambiguous. The CDR3 spans 11 residues. Germline assignment: CDR1 GTSNPN and CDR2 SVGIG (reference sequence). Trimming took off 2 bases at V and 8 bases at J, with 9 bases between the two ends. CDR3: CAWSTGSGYTF. The CDR3 DNA sequence: TGTGCCTGGAGTACGGGATCCGGCTACACCTTC.

CDR3 sequence: CASSLTGANTEAFF. The CDR3 DNA sequence: TGCGCCAGCAGCTTGACAGGGGCGAACACTGAAGCTTTCTTT. The chain carries TRBV5-1 and TRBJ1-1; TRBD1 agrees at 7 bases. V dropped 1 base and J dropped 1; count of bases not matched to a gene: 1. Germline V gene lookup returns CDR1 SGHRS and CDR2 YFSETQ. This CDR3 has 14 residues.

The V call is TRBV7-2, the J call TRBJ2-7, with no clear D. The CDR3 spans 12 residues. Germline CDR1 and CDR2: SGHTA and FQGNSA. Trimming stripped 0 bases from V and 4 bases from J, with 4 bases between. The CDR3: CASSLAVYEQYF. Here the CDR3 DNA reads TGTGCCAGCAGCTTAGCGGTATACGAGCAGTACTTC.

J is TRBJ2-1 and V is TRBV7-9; D is uncertain. Germline values: CDR1 SEHNR, CDR2 FQNEAQ (reference sequence). The CDR3 has 15 residues. V was shortened by 5 bases and J by 4 bases, with 15 bases between the two germline ends. CDR3 region: CASSQAGERYNEQFF. The DNA for the CDR3 is TGTGCCAGCAGCCAGGCAGGAGAGAGGTACAATGAGCAGTTCTTC.

This clone was counted once. This rearrangement joins TRBV6-4 to TRBJ1-5; D might be TRBD1 (5 bases). CDR1 MRHNA and CDR2 SNTAGT come from the germline V gene. The CDR3 is 14 residues long. The ends were cut back, 6 bases at V and 3 bases at J, with 12 bases in the middle. The CDR3 coding sequence is TGTGCCAGCAGAGCCACAGGACTCAATCAGCCCCAGCATTTT. Its protein is CASRATGLNQPQHF.

The rearrangement joins TRBV6-1 to TRBJ2-1; D gene ambiguous. From germline, CDR1 is MNHNS and CDR2 SASEGT. V shed 8 bases and J shed 6 bases, with 8 bases lying between them. The CDR3 is 11 residues long. CDR3 sequence reads: CASANFNEQFF. As DNA, the CDR3 is TGTGCCAGCGCGAATTTCAATGAGCAGTTCTTC.

The rearrangement joins TRBV25-1 to TRBJ1-2; maybe TRBD1 (6 bases). The CDR3 has 14 amino acids. Trimming cost V 2 bases and J 5 bases, with 12 bases left between them. Germline CDR1 MGHDK, CDR2 SYGVNS. The CDR3: CASSEKQGGYGYTF. CDR3 bases: TGTGCCAGCAGTGAAAAACAGGGCGGATATGGCTACACCTTC.

The rearrangement uses TRBV30 and TRBJ1-1, with D maybe TRBD1 (6 bases). Germline values: CDR1 GTSNPN, CDR2 SVGIG (reference sequence). Trimming removed 6 bases from V and 6 bases from J, with 14 bases in between. CDR3 length: 12 residues. The CDR3 nucleotides are TGTGCCTGCCGCAGGGGCAGGTCTGAAGCTTTCTTT. Its translation is CACRRGRSEAFF.

This clone came up once. The chain employs TRBV19 and TRBJ2-7; no firm D call. Trimming took 3 bases from V and 4 from J, leaving 19 bases between them. CDR1 and CDR2 from the germline V gene are LNHDA and SQIVND (reference sequence). The CDR3 runs to 16 residues. CDR3 amino acids: CASSIAPVGRWYEQYF. DNA of the CDR3: TGTGCCAGTAGTATCGCCCCGGTCGGCAGGTGGTACGAGCAGTACTTC.

This clone has only one observation. The chain has TRBV10-3 and TRBJ2-3; D perhaps matches TRBD2 (6 bases). Germline V gene data show CDR1 as ENHRY and CDR2 as SYGVKD. Trimming removed 1 base from V and 6 bases from J, with 14 bases in between. The CDR3 totals 15 residues. CDR3 amino acids: CAISEFSGSGDTQYF. The CDR3, as DNA: TGTGCCATCAGTGAGTTTAGCGGATCGGGGGATACGCAGTATTTT.